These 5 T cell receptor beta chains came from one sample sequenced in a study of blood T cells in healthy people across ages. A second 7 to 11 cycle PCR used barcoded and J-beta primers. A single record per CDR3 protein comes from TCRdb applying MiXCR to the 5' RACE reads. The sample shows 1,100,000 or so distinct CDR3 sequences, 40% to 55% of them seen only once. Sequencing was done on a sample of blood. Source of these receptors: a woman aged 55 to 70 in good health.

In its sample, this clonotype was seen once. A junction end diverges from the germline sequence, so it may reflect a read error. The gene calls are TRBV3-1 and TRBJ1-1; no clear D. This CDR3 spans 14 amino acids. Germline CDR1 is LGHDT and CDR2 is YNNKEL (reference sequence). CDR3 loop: CASSPRVLNTEASF. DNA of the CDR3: TGTGCCAGCAGCCCGAGGGTCCTGAACACTGAAGCTTCCTTT.

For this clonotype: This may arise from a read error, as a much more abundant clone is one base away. CDR3 loop: CASSKDGGKDTQYF. Here the CDR3 DNA reads TGTGCCAGCAGCAAGGACGGAGGGAAGGATACGCAGTATTTT. This chain joins TRBV9 and TRBJ2-3; the D gene is possibly TRBD2 (6 bases). CDR1 and CDR2 (germline): SGDLS, YYNGEE. This CDR3 region has 14 residues. V was pared by 4 bases and J by 6 bases, with 15 bases between.

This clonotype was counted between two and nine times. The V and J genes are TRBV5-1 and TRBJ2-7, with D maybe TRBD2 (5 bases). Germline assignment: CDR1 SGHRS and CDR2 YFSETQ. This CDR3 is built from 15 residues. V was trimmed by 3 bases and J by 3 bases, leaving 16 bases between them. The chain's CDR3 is CASSSGSSLVYEQYF. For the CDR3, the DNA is TGCGCCAGCAGCTCGGGGAGTTCTCTCGTCTACGAGCAGTACTTC.

CDR3 region: CASSDLFSSGEQFF. Here the CDR3 DNA reads TGTGCCAGCAGTGACCTGTTCTCGAGCGGTGAGCAGTTCTTC. V and J are TRBV6-5 and TRBJ2-1, with D perhaps TRBD2 (5 bases). The V gene lost 5 bases and the J gene lost 9 bases, with 17 bases spanning the gap. The CDR3 totals 14 residues. Per germline, CDR1 MNHEY and CDR2 SVGAGI.

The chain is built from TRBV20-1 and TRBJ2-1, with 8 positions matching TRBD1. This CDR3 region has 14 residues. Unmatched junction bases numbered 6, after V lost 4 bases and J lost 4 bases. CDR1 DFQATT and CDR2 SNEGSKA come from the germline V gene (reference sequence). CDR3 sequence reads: CSATQGVRYNEQFF. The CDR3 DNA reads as TGCAGTGCTACACAGGGGGTTCGATACAATGAGCAGTTCTTC.